What follows are 29 T cell receptor beta chains derived from one specimen sequenced in a study of tissue T cells after allogeneic stem cell transplantation. Time point reported: mouse harvest day 14 after allogeneic transplant. The graft held 10^6 splenic CD5+ T cells and 10^7 T-cell-depleted bone marrow cells. Sequencing used immunoSEQ multiplex PCR; TCRdb keeps in-frame clones, though not all of them. The data contain about 3,700 clones, 40% to 50% of them singletons. Sequencing was performed on gut tissue. Receptor source: a female BALB/c mouse given C57BL/6 T cells with graft-versus-host disease after an allogeneic hematopoietic cell transplant.

About this clone itself: The listed genes are named as in mouse. The sequenced fragment ends 1 residue before the CDR3 boundary, so the rest is inferred from the germline J gene. The chain combines TRBV23 with TRBJ2-1; the D call of TRBD1 is as the table states it, not checked on the DNA. Germline V gives CDR1 KGHTA, CDR2 FQNQQP. The CDR3 is made up of 13 amino acids. The covered CDR3 bases are TGCTCCAGCAGTCGACAGGGGTTTGCTGAGCAGTTC. Translating it yields CSSSRQGFAEQF. The complete CDR3 protein is CSSSRQGFAEQFF.

Concerning this clone itself: Gene labels here are mouse ones. The read comes to an end 1 residue before the CDR3 does, leaving the germline J gene to fill in the end. The gene calls are TRBV19 and TRBJ1-6; D is unclear. TRBJ1-6 is classed as an ORF, of uncertain function. The CDR3 is 14 amino acids. Germline V gene sequence: CDR1 FNHDT, CDR2 SITEND (reference sequence). The germline V and J ends were trimmed by 3 bases and 3 bases, with 7 bases remaining between them. CDR3 region: CASSTGFYNSPLYF. CDR3 DNA (partial): TGTGCCAGCAGTACCGGGTTCTATAATTCGCCCCTCTAC.

With regard to this clone: All gene names here are mouse names. The CDR3 is cut off 1 residue early in the read; its end comes from the germline J gene. The rearrangement links TRBV3 to TRBJ2-5; maybe TRBD1 (6 bases). Germline lookup yields CDR1 SNHLY and CDR2 FYNGKV (reference sequence). The germline V and J ends were trimmed by 1 base and 2 bases, with 7 bases remaining between them. This CDR3 region has 14 residues. The CDR3 bases that were read are TGTGCCAGCAGCTTAGGGGACATCCAAGACACCCAGTAC. Its translation is CASSLGDIQDTQY. The entire CDR3 protein reads CASSLGDIQDTQYF. The variable domain in full, with the rest retrieved from reference TRBV3 and TRBJ2-5, is GPKVLQIPSHQIIDMGQMVTLNCDPVSNHLYFYWYKQILGQQMEFLVNFYNGKVMEKSKLFKDQFSVERPDGSYFTLKIQPTALEDSAVYFCASSLGDIQDTQYFGPGTRLLVL.

Note on this clone: Gene labels here are mouse ones. The sequence runs out 1 residue before the end of the CDR3; the remainder is reconstructed from the germline J gene. The chain links TRBV4 to TRBJ2-4; 7 positions agree with TRBD2. The CDR3 has 13 residues. The germline CDR1 and CDR2 sequences are LGHDT and YNNKQL (reference sequence). V gave up 4 bases and J gave up 4 bases; unmatched junction bases: 2. The sequenced part of the CDR3 DNA is TGTGCCAGCAGCTCGGGGGGGGAAAACACCTTGTAC. It yields the protein CASSSGGENTLY. The whole CDR3 protein is CASSSGGENTLYF.

This clone was seen a handful of times. Gene names follow the mouse nomenclature. With the read ending 1 residue before the CDR3 end, the germline J gene is used to fill in that end. The chain joins TRBV5 to TRBJ2-3; D is perhaps TRBD2 (5 bases). Germline CDR1 and CDR2: LGHNA and YNLKQL (reference sequence). Deletions cut 4 bases from V and 0 bases from J, with 8 bases between. The CDR3 length is 14 residues. The CDR3 here is CASSPGSSAETLYF. Incomplete CDR3 DNA: TGTGCCAGCAGCCCTGGGTCTAGTGCAGAAACGCTGTAT.

As to this clone: Mouse germline and gene names are used. The read ends 1 residue shy of where the CDR3 ends; the end is completed using the germline J gene. This sequence joins TRBV26 and TRBJ1-2; D is unresolved. This CDR3 has 14 amino acids. V lost 2 bases, J lost 0 bases, and 7 bases lay in between. Germline V CDR1 and CDR2: KGHPV, FQNQEV (reference sequence). The CDR3 DNA, read in part, is TGTGCCAGCAGTCTGCGACACCCAAACTCCGACTACACC. Translation: CASSLRHPNSDYT. The CDR3, in full, reads CASSLRHPNSDYTF. Looking up the rest from reference TRBV26 and TRBJ1-2 gives the full variable domain: NSKVIQTPRYLVKGQGQKAKMRCIPEKGHPVVFWYQQNKNNEFKFLINFQNQEVLQQIDMTEKRFSAECPSNSPCSLEIQSSEAGDSALYLCASSLRHPNSDYTFGSGTRLLVI.

The table lists this clone with a few counts. Gene names and germline refer to mouse. Sequencing ends 1 residue short of the CDR3 end; the germline J gene provides the rest. The rearrangement uses TRBV3 and TRBJ2-7; 11 bases agree with TRBD1. The CDR3 has 14 residues. With V trimmed by 5 bases and J by 4 bases, 4 bases remained unmatched. CDR1 and CDR2 from the germline V gene are SNHLY and FYNGKV (reference sequence). The part of the CDR3 DNA that was read is TGTGCCAGCAGCGCGGGACAGGGGGGGTATGAACAGTAC. This gives the protein CASSAGQGGYEQY. The whole CDR3 region reads CASSAGQGGYEQYF.

As for this clone: Gene names and germline match the mouse. This chain's CDR3 is CSSRRTGDPEVFF. The sequenced part of the CDR3 DNA is TGCTCCAGCAGACGGACAGGGGATCCAGAAGTCTTC. V is TRBV23 and J is TRBJ1-1; the listed D gene, TRBD1, was not tested against the DNA. The read halts 1 residue ahead of the CDR3 end, with the missing end drawn from the germline J gene. The CDR3 is made up of 13 amino acids. The germline V gene encodes CDR1 KGHTA and CDR2 FQNQQP.

Points on this clone: Gene names follow the mouse nomenclature. The CDR3 end lies 1 residue beyond the end of the read and is filled in from the germline J gene. This sample includes further DNA sequences coding for the same CDR3. The rearrangement joins TRBV26 to TRBJ1-4; D uncertain. Deletions cut 4 bases from V and 0 bases from J, with 6 bases between. The CDR3 is 14 amino acids. Germline values: CDR1 KGHPV, CDR2 FQNQEV (reference sequence). The CDR3 loop is CASSRQISNERLFF. Partial CDR3 DNA: TGTGCCAGCAGTCGACAAATTTCCAACGAAAGATTATTT.

This clone is medium-sized by share. Genes and germline come from the mouse. The read halts 1 residue ahead of the CDR3 end, with the missing end drawn from the germline J gene. J is TRBJ2-7 and V is TRBV4, with 7 bases matching TRBD1. CDR3 size: 13 residues. V gave up 4 bases and J gave up 4 bases; unmatched junction bases: 4. CDR1 and CDR2 from the germline V gene are LGHDT and YNNKQL (reference sequence). The part of the CDR3 DNA that was read is TGTGCCAGCAGCTTCGGGACAGCATATGAACAGTAC. It yields the protein CASSFGTAYEQY. The whole CDR3 reads CASSFGTAYEQYF.

Of note for this clone: Mouse gene names apply. The read ends 1 residue shy of where the CDR3 ends; the end is completed using the germline J gene. The V and J genes are TRBV23 and TRBJ2-5. The CDR3 extends over 12 amino acids. The germline V gene has CDR1 KGHTA and CDR2 FQNQQP. The part of the CDR3 DNA that was read is TGCTCCAGCAGTCAATCGGCAGACACCCAGTAC. Residues: CSSSQSADTQY. The full CDR3 sequence reads CSSSQSADTQYF.

This clone appeared once. The gene names given are mouse names. The CDR3 bases that were read are TGTGCCAGCAGCCAAGGGGTAGAAGTCTTC. Protein sequence: CASSQGVEVF. The whole CDR3 region reads CASSQGVEVFF. The J gene is TRBJ1-1, the V gene TRBV3, with D tentatively TRBD1 (5 bases). Read sequence stops 1 residue before the CDR3 end, and the germline J gene provides the missing end. With 5 bases removed from V and 7 bases from J, the gap between germline ends came to 8 bases. This CDR3 comprises 11 residues. CDR1 and CDR2 from the germline V gene are SNHLY and FYNGKV (reference sequence).

Concerning this clone itself: Gene names follow the mouse nomenclature. The sequenced fragment ends 1 residue before the CDR3 boundary, so the rest is inferred from the germline J gene. The chain uses TRBV1 and TRBJ2-4; D might be TRBD1 (6 bases). Germline-derived CDR1 and CDR2 are NSQYPW and LRSPGD (reference sequence). V lost 1 base and J 1 base, leaving 9 bases between the germline ends. The CDR3 is 15 amino acids. Partial CDR3 DNA: TGCACCTGCAGTGCAGTCAGGGGTGGTCAAAACACCTTGTAC. The encoded protein is CTCSAVRGGQNTLY. The whole CDR3 reads CTCSAVRGGQNTLYF.

With regard to this clone: Germline and genes: mouse. The read comes to an end 1 residue before the CDR3 does, leaving the germline J gene to fill in the end. The genes are TRBV13-3 and TRBJ1-3; TRBD1 is a possible D gene (5 bases). V shed 4 bases and J shed 6 bases, with 17 bases lying between them. Germline assignment: CDR1 NNHDY and CDR2 SYVADS. The CDR3 consists of 15 residues. This CDR3 is CASSLTGGGVNTLYF. The CDR3 DNA, read in part, is TGTGCCAGCAGTCTGACTGGGGGTGGTGTAAATACGCTCTAT. Full variable domain (remainder filled in from reference TRBV13-3 and TRBJ1-3): EAAVTQSPRSKVAVTGGKVTLSCHQTNNHDYMYWYRQDTGHGLRLIHYSYVADSTEKGDIPDGYKASRPSQENFSLILELASLSQTAVYFCASSLTGGGVNTLYFGEGSRLIVV.

This clone ranks as medium-sized. Mouse gene names and germline throughout. The chain's CDR3 is CASSLVGSSDYTF. The DNA read from the CDR3 is TGTGCCAGCAGCTTAGTCGGGAGCTCCGACTACACC. The chain links TRBV3 to TRBJ1-2; D gene ambiguous. The read falls 1 residue short of the CDR3 end, and the missing part is taken from the germline J gene. This CDR3 region has 13 residues. The germline V gene has CDR1 SNHLY and CDR2 FYNGKV (reference sequence). Trimming pared 1 base from V and 4 bases from J, leaving 7 bases between.

Notes on this clone: The genes are named according to mouse. Read data end 1 residue before the CDR3 end; the end is taken from the germline J gene. The rearrangement joins TRBV3 to TRBJ2-7; unclear D gene. CDR1 SNHLY and CDR2 FYNGKV come from the germline V gene (reference sequence). V was clipped by 2 bases and J by 3 bases, with 5 bases between them. The CDR3 loop spans 12 amino acids. The CDR3 reads CASSLFNYEQYF. CDR3 bases read: TGTGCCAGCAGCTTATTCAACTATGAACAGTAC.

A word on this clone: Genes and germline are mouse. The CDR3 goes on 1 residue after the read ends, and that part is filled in from the germline J gene. The chain uses TRBV5 and TRBJ2-2, with 10 bases lining up with TRBD2. CDR3 length: 16 amino acids. Germline V gene lookup returns CDR1 LGHNA and CDR2 YNLKQL (reference sequence). The trim removed 0 bases at V and 4 bases at J, leaving 2 bases unmatched. CDR3 DNA, as far as it was read: TGTGCCAGCAGCCAAGACTGGGGGGGCTCCACCGGGCAGCTCTAC. Translation: CASSQDWGGSTGQLY. The whole CDR3 protein reads CASSQDWGGSTGQLYF.

As regards this clone: Germline and genes here are mouse. Read sequence stops 1 residue before the CDR3 end, and the germline J gene provides the missing end. This rearrangement joins TRBV12-1 to TRBJ1-1, with a tentative D call TRBD1 (6 bases). Germline V CDR1 and CDR2: SGHSN, HYEKVE. V dropped 4 bases and J dropped 0 bases, with 8 bases sitting between them. There are 13 residues in the CDR3. The DNA read from the CDR3 is TGTGCCAGCTCGGGACAAGCAAACACAGAAGTCTTC. This translates into CASSGQANTEVF. The CDR3 in full is CASSGQANTEVFF.

This clone is termed large (0.1 to 1%). Gene names are mouse gene names. The CDR3 bases that were read are TGTGCCAGCTCTCCACAGGGAACCGACTACACC. Its translation is CASSPQGTDYT. The full CDR3 reads CASSPQGTDYTF. The V gene is TRBV12-2, the J gene TRBJ1-2; maybe TRBD1 (6 bases). The DNA ends 1 residue before the CDR3 does, and the rest of the CDR3 is filled in from the germline J gene. The CDR3 has 12 residues. Trimming cost V 2 bases and J 6 bases, with 9 bases left between them. Looked up from germline, CDR1 is SGHLS and CDR2 is HYDKME.

This clone occurred once. Gene names follow the mouse nomenclature. The CDR3 end falls 1 residue outside the read, so it is completed with the germline J gene. The gene calls are TRBV24 and TRBJ1-1; D uncertain. CDR3 size: 13 residues. The V end lost 3 bases, the J end lost 2 bases, and 7 bases lay between the germline ends. Germline-derived CDR1 and CDR2 are KGHTA and FRNEEI. CDR3 DNA, as far as it was read: TGTGCCAGCAGTCTCTACTTTAACACAGAAGTCTTC. Its translation is CASSLYFNTEVF. The full CDR3 reads CASSLYFNTEVFF.

With respect to this clone: Gene names are mouse gene names. The read terminates 1 residue ahead of where the CDR3 ends, so the germline J gene completes it. The V and J genes are TRBV23 and TRBJ2-5; the DNA was not used to check the table's D call, TRBD2. The CDR3 is made up of 15 amino acids. Germline CDR1 and CDR2: KGHTA and FQNQQP. The sequenced CDR3 bases are TGCTCCAGCAGTCAATCGAACTGGGGGCAAGACACCCAGTAC. Protein sequence: CSSSQSNWGQDTQY. The whole CDR3 protein reads CSSSQSNWGQDTQYF.

By sample share, this clone is medium-sized. Germline and genes: mouse. From the germline J gene comes the end of the CDR3, since the read stops 1 residue before it. J is TRBJ2-7 and V is TRBV3, with D uncertain. The CDR3 runs to 12 residues. V lost 1 base and J lost 4, with 5 bases in between. Per the germline V gene, CDR1 is SNHLY and CDR2 is FYNGKV (reference sequence). The CDR3 bases that were read are TGTGCCAGCAGCTTAGTGGCTTATGAACAGTAC. It codes for CASSLVAYEQY. From start to end, the CDR3 is CASSLVAYEQYF.

In this sample, this clone turned up a few times. The gene names here belong to mouse. The read ends 1 residue before the CDR3 terminus; that terminus is restored from the germline J gene. This rearrangement joins TRBV13-1 to TRBJ2-5, with 8 positions matching TRBD2. Trimming cost V 1 base and J 0 bases; bases outside gene matches: 4. Germline V gives CDR1 NSHNY, CDR2 SYGAGN. CDR3 length equals 16 residues. CDR3 sequence: CASSDRLGGNQDTQYF. CDR3 DNA, as far as it was read: TGTGCCAGCAGTGATCGGCTGGGGGGCAACCAAGACACCCAGTAC.

As concerns this clone: Gene names follow the mouse nomenclature. The CDR3 goes on 1 residue after the read ends, and that part is filled in from the germline J gene. V is TRBV26 and J is TRBJ1-1; 9 bases are shared with TRBD1. The CDR3 has 11 residues. V lost 6 bases and J lost 9; bases outside the gene matches: 2. Germline CDR1 is KGHPV and CDR2 is FQNQEV (reference sequence). The CDR3 spells CASRGQGQVFF. CDR3 DNA, as far as it was read: TGTGCCAGCAGGGGACAGGGCCAAGTCTTC.

Details on this clone: Compared with germline, one end of the junction differs, possibly owing to a read error. Gene names denote mouse genes. The sequenced fragment ends 1 residue before the CDR3 boundary, so the rest is inferred from the germline J gene. The sample holds other DNA sequences that translate to the same CDR3. This rearrangement joins TRBV2 to TRBJ2-2; D is uncertain. Germline CDR1 reads LGHNA; CDR2 reads YSYQKL. This CDR3 has 14 residues. The CDR3 spells CASSQEVDTGQLYF. CDR3 DNA, as far as it was read: TGTGCCAGTAGCCAAGAGGTGGACACCGGGCAGCTCTAC. Variable domain in full (rest from reference TRBV2 and TRBJ2-2): DPKIIQKPKYLVAVTGSEKILICEQYLGHNAMYWYRQSAKKPLEFMFSYSYQKLMDNQTASSRFQPQSSKKNHLDLQITALKPDDSATYFCASSQEVDTGQLYFGEGSKLTVL.

This clone was recorded a few times. Genes and germline come from the mouse. The sequence runs out 1 residue before the end of the CDR3; the remainder is reconstructed from the germline J gene. The V and J genes are TRBV3 and TRBJ2-1; TRBD1 matches 7 bases. V shed 5 bases, J shed 5 bases, and the junction held 6 bases outside the gene matches. CDR3 length equals 14 residues. The germline gives CDR1 SNHLY, CDR2 FYNGKV (reference sequence). The CDR3 is CASSGPTGHAEQFF. The sequenced CDR3 bases are TGTGCCAGCAGCGGCCCGACAGGGCATGCTGAGCAGTTC.

On this clone itself: Each gene name is a mouse one. The sequence runs out 1 residue before the end of the CDR3; the remainder is reconstructed from the germline J gene. This chain connects TRBV26 to TRBJ1-1, with 9 bases identical to TRBD1. CDR3 length: 13 residues. Germline loops: CDR1 KGHPV, CDR2 FQNQEV (reference sequence). V lost 4 bases, J lost 5 bases, and 2 bases stayed unmatched. The CDR3 bases that were read are TGTGCCAGCAGTCCGGGACAGGGAACAGAAGTCTTC. Its translation is CASSPGQGTEVF. The complete CDR3 sequence is CASSPGQGTEVFF.

Of note for this clone: The genes are named according to mouse. The CDR3 end falls 1 residue outside the read, so it is completed with the germline J gene. The chain employs TRBV13-1 and TRBJ1-1; possibly TRBD1 for D (6 bases). V lost 3 bases and J lost 5, with 8 bases in between. The germline V gene has CDR1 NSHNY and CDR2 SYGAGN. The CDR3 sequence is 12 residues long. Partial CDR3 DNA: TGTGCCAGCAGTGGCAGGGGAACAGAAGTCTTC. Translation gives CASSGRGTEVF. The entire CDR3 protein is CASSGRGTEVFF.

Regarding this clone: Sequence at one end of the junction differs from germline and may be a read error. Gene names follow the mouse nomenclature. The read ends 1 residue shy of where the CDR3 ends; the end is completed using the germline J gene. The chain links TRBV20 to TRBJ1-4; D is unclear. The CDR3 is 12 residues long. CDR1 and CDR2 (germline): GFQATS, STVNSAI. CDR3 amino acids: CGARATNERLFF. The CDR3 bases that were read are TGTGGTGCAAGGGCGACCAACGAAAGATTATTT.